A selection of T cell receptor beta chains follows, all from one sample in a study of shared clonotypes between healthy human individuals. The method was immunoSEQ multiplex PCR; TCRdb's version includes in-frame clones alone and lacks a portion of them. The sample carries millions of clones, approximately 93% recorded once. Sequenced sample: naive CD4+ T cells from PBMCs. Receptor source: a man younger than 35 in good health. Some clones in this sample may be carry-over from other donors' samples. CDR3s include the opening cysteine and the closing phenylalanine or tryptophan. Each record gives: clone size, D gene, J gene, V gene, CDR3 protein, CDR3 DNA. D genes are given only for firm matches. Clone size is stated in some rows and not others, as once, few, many or a class when expanded.

clone_size: .; d_call: .; j_call: TRBJ1-3; v_call: TRBV6-1; cdr3_aa: CASSTDPRNTIYF; cdr3_nt: TGTGCCAGCAGCACGGATCCTAGAAACACCATATATTTT
clone_size: .; d_call: .; j_call: TRBJ1-1; v_call: TRBV28; cdr3_aa: CASSLKGGATEAFF; cdr3_nt: TGTGCCAGCTCCTTAAAAGGGGGGGCGACTGAAGCTTTCTTT
clone_size: .; d_call: .; j_call: TRBJ1-5; v_call: TRBV28; cdr3_aa: CASSLSPVSGRGNQPQHF; cdr3_nt: TGTGCCAGCAGTTTATCTCCCGTTAGTGGGAGAGGCAATCAGCCCCAGCATTTT
clone_size: .; d_call: .; j_call: TRBJ1-5; v_call: TRBV28; cdr3_aa: CASRRSFSTQHF; cdr3_nt: TGTGCCAGCAGGCGCTCGTTCTCGACCCAGCATTTT
clone_size: once; d_call: .; j_call: TRBJ1-1; v_call: TRBV14; cdr3_aa: CASSQTGGRVNTEAFF; cdr3_nt: TGTGCCAGCAGCCAGACGGGTGGGAGGGTGAACACTGAAGCTTTCTTT
clone_size: few; d_call: .; j_call: TRBJ1-1; v_call: TRBV29-1; cdr3_aa: CSVEQGGTEAFF; cdr3_nt: TGCAGCGTTGAACAGGGAGGCACTGAAGCTTTCTTT
clone_size: .; d_call: .; j_call: TRBJ2-1; v_call: TRBV11-2; cdr3_aa: CASSLDREGGQFF; cdr3_nt: TGTGCCAGCAGCCTAGACAGGGAGGGGGGGCAGTTCTTC
clone_size: .; d_call: .; j_call: TRBJ2-3; v_call: TRBV7-3; cdr3_aa: CASSLGVPVGSGDTQYF; cdr3_nt: TGTGCCAGCAGCTTAGGGGTGCCCGTGGGCTCGGGAGATACGCAGTATTTT
clone_size: .; d_call: .; j_call: TRBJ1-4; v_call: TRBV4-2; cdr3_aa: CASSQAAGSNEKLFF; cdr3_nt: TGTGCCAGCAGCCAAGCTGCGGGGAGTAATGAAAAACTGTTTTTT
clone_size: .; d_call: .; j_call: TRBJ1-2; v_call: TRBV5-4; cdr3_aa: CASSLEGDYGYTF; cdr3_nt: TGTGCCAGCAGCTTGGAGGGAGACTATGGCTACACCTTC
clone_size: .; d_call: .; j_call: TRBJ2-3; v_call: TRBV7-9; cdr3_aa: CASSPRDGLTDTQYF; cdr3_nt: TGTGCCAGCAGCCCCCGGGACGGGCTCACAGATACGCAGTATTTT
clone_size: .; d_call: TRBD1; j_call: TRBJ1-2; v_call: TRBV9; cdr3_aa: CASSAPRSGGGGYGYTF; cdr3_nt: TGTGCCAGCAGCGCCCCACGGTCAGGGGGAGGGGGCTATGGCTACACCTTC
clone_size: once; d_call: TRBD2; j_call: TRBJ2-1; v_call: TRBV6-1; cdr3_aa: CASSTETSGIRFF; cdr3_nt: TGTGCCAGCAGTACCGAGACTAGCGGGATACGGTTCTTC
clone_size: .; d_call: TRBD2; j_call: TRBJ2-3; v_call: TRBV2; cdr3_aa: CASSGTSDTDTQYF; cdr3_nt: TGTGCCAGCAGTGGGACTAGCGACACAGATACGCAGTATTTT
clone_size: once; d_call: .; j_call: TRBJ1-2; v_call: TRBV29-1; cdr3_aa: CSVEQGWDGYTF; cdr3_nt: TGCAGCGTTGAGCAGGGGTGGGATGGCTACACCTTC
clone_size: .; d_call: TRBD2; j_call: TRBJ2-1; v_call: TRBV4-2; cdr3_aa: CASSQDGGAYNEQFF; cdr3_nt: TGTGCCAGCAGCCAAGATGGGGGGGCCTACAATGAGCAGTTCTTC
clone_size: .; d_call: .; j_call: TRBJ2-1; v_call: TRBV5-1; cdr3_aa: CASSLLASDNEQFF; cdr3_nt: TGCGCCAGCAGCTTACTAGCTTCGGACAATGAGCAGTTCTTC
clone_size: .; d_call: .; j_call: TRBJ2-5; v_call: TRBV29-1; cdr3_aa: CSTSDTRIWETQYF; cdr3_nt: TGCAGCACCTCGGACACCCGGATTTGGGAGACCCAGTACTTC
clone_size: .; d_call: .; j_call: TRBJ1-2; v_call: TRBV7-9; cdr3_aa: CASSLARGYYGYTF; cdr3_nt: TGTGCCAGCAGCTTAGCTCGAGGGTACTATGGCTACACCTTC
clone_size: .; d_call: .; j_call: TRBJ2-7; v_call: TRBV28; cdr3_aa: CASSLLGGETYEQYF; cdr3_nt: TGTGCCAGCAGTTTGCTTGGAGGAGAAACCTACGAGCAGTACTTC
clone_size: .; d_call: .; j_call: TRBJ1-2; v_call: TRBV28; cdr3_aa: CASSATVNYGYTF; cdr3_nt: TGTGCCAGCAGTGCGACGGTGAACTATGGCTACACCTTC
clone_size: .; d_call: .; j_call: TRBJ2-2; v_call: TRBV7-3; cdr3_aa: CASSLLGTGELFF; cdr3_nt: TGTGCCAGCAGCTTACTGGGGACCGGGGAGCTGTTTTTT
clone_size: .; d_call: .; j_call: TRBJ2-7; v_call: TRBV4-2; cdr3_aa: CASSQDFRKEDEQYF; cdr3_nt: TGTGCCAGCAGCCAAGATTTTCGGAAGGAGGACGAGCAGTACTTC